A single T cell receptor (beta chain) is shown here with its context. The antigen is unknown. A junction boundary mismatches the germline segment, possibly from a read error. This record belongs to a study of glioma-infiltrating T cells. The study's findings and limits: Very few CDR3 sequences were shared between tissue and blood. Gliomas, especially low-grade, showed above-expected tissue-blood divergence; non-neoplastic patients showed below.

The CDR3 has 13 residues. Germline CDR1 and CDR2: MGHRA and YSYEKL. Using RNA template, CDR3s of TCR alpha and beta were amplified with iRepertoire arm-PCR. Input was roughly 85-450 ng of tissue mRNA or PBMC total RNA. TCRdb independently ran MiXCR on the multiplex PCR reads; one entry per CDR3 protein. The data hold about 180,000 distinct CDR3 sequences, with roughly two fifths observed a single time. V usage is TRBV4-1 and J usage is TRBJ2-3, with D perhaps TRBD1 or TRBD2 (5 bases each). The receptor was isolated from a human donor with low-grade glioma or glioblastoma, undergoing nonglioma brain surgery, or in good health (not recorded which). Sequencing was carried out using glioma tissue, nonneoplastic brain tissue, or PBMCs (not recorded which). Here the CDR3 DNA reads TGCGCCAGCAGCCAAGGGGGGTCCGATACGAAGTATTTT. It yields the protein CASSQGGSDTKYF.